These 8 T cell receptor beta chains came from one sample sequenced in a study of identifying expanded T cells in peripheral blood. The repertoire was sequenced with immunoSEQ multiplex PCR; TCRdb's copy has only in-frame clones and lacks some. The data show fewer than 85,000 clones, approximately 90% seen once. Material: blood. These TCRs come from a person aged 18-70 years in good health.

This clone has a single count. This chain uses TRBV28 with TRBJ2-3; TRBD2 agrees at 7 bases. CDR3 length: 17 amino acids. The V gene end was trimmed by 3 bases and the J gene end by 4 bases; junction bases not matched to a gene: 13. The V gene's germline CDR1 is MDHEN and CDR2 SYDVKM. The CDR3 loop is CASSFSPGAGDPDTQYF. CDR3 nucleotides: TGTGCCAGCAGTTTCTCCCCCGGGGCGGGAGACCCAGATACGCAGTATTTT.

This clone was detected only a few times. V is TRBV11-3 and J is TRBJ2-1, with 8 positions matching TRBD2. Trimming took 3 bases from V and 8 from J; bases not matched to a gene: 6. CDR1 and CDR2 (germline): SGHNT, YENEEA. The CDR3 consists of 14 residues. Written as DNA, the CDR3 is TGTGCCAGCAGCTTCGACGGGAGGGCGCATGAGCAGTTCTTC. It yields the protein CASSFDGRAHEQFF.

The chain combines TRBV5-1 with TRBJ1-4; D gene unclear. This CDR3 has 15 residues. V dropped 2 bases and J dropped 2 bases, with 10 bases sitting between them. Per germline, CDR1 SGHRS and CDR2 YFSETQ. For the CDR3, the DNA is TGCGCCAGCAGCTTAGGTCATGGGACTAATGAAAAACTGTTTTTT. Translating it yields CASSLGHGTNEKLFF.

The chain's CDR3 is CASSQVPGQNSYEQYF. Written as DNA, the CDR3 is TGCGCCAGCAGCCAAGTACCGGGACAGAACTCCTACGAGCAGTACTTC. V gene TRBV4-1 combines with J gene TRBJ2-7; TRBD1 matches at 7 bases. V shed 1 base, J shed 0 bases, and the junction held 6 bases outside the gene matches. Germline CDR1 and CDR2: MGHRA and YSYEKL. This CDR3 is built from 16 residues.

This chain joins TRBV12-5 and TRBJ1-1, with D possibly being TRBD1 (5 bases). The CDR3 loop spans 13 amino acids. Germline V gene lookup returns CDR1 LGHNT and CDR2 FRNRAP. Between the trimmed V and J ends, which lost 5 bases and 4 bases, there was a span of 11 bases. This CDR3 reads CASGPSGGTEAFF. As DNA, the CDR3 is TGTGCTAGTGGTCCCTCGGGGGGCACTGAAGCTTTCTTT.

In DNA form, the CDR3 reads TGTGCCAGCAGTCGGGGGGCTGGGGAAAAACTGTTTTTT. The encoded protein is CASSRGAGEKLFF. The V call is TRBV25-1, the J call TRBJ1-4; D might be TRBD1 (6 bases). The germline CDR1 and CDR2 sequences are MGHDK and SYGVNS. This CDR3 region has 13 residues. V was cut by 5 bases and J by 8 bases, with 12 bases left in between.

This sequence joins TRBV7-2 and TRBJ1-3; D might be TRBD1 (5 bases). The V end was cut by 2 bases, the J end by 0 bases, with 17 bases between. The germline V gene has CDR1 SGHTA and CDR2 FQGNSA. The CDR3 consists of 18 residues. CDR3 sequence reads: CASSLNGGTLPSGNTIYF. The CDR3 coding sequence is TGTGCCAGCAGCTTAAATGGAGGGACCCTCCCCTCTGGAAACACCATATATTTT. Based on the CDR3 plus reference TRBV7-2 and TRBJ1-3, the full variable domain is GAGVSQSPSNKVTEKGKDVELRCDPISGHTALYWYRQSLGQGLEFLIYFQGNSAPDKSGLPSDRFSAERTGGSVSTLTIQRTQQEDSAVYLCASSLNGGTLPSGNTIYFGEGSWLTVV.

The chain links TRBV7-2 to TRBJ2-1; the D gene is possibly TRBD1 (5 bases). Trimming took off 5 bases at V and 4 bases at J, with 21 bases between the two ends. The CDR3 consists of 17 residues. From germline, CDR1 is SGHTA and CDR2 FQGNSA. Here the CDR3 reads CASSQGVGGGFYNEQFF. The CDR3 DNA sequence: TGTGCCAGCAGCCAAGGGGTGGGCGGTGGGTTTTACAATGAGCAGTTCTTC.